The following is a TCR beta chain sequence with its context. Its specificity is not known. The record originates from a study of cytomegalovirus exposure and HLA in healthy donors. Background on the study: Inside one of the first data releases sat some 93 million unique TCRs taken from HLA-typed donors. Findings and caveats of the study: When analyzed later, a missense DCLRE1C variant was found to be linked to TCR beta V- and J-gene trimming.

13 Jbeta primers and 60 Vbeta primers were used for the PCR. This table comes from immunoSEQ multiplex PCR, and its TCRdb copy is limited to in-frame clones, with some not included. The sample lists under 200,000 clones; over 9.5% were seen once. This TCR was sampled from a man aged 50 to 59 in good health and CMV-seropositive. Source material: PBMCs.

Written as DNA, the CDR3 is TGTGCCAGCAGCTTGGGCAGAACCTACGAGCAGTACGTC. Translation gives CASSLGRTYEQYV. The chain is built from TRBV7-9 and TRBJ2-7; D is undetermined. V lost 3 bases to trimming and J lost 2 bases, with 8 bases between them. The germline V gene has CDR1 SEHNR and CDR2 FQNEAQ (reference sequence). The CDR3 runs 13 residues.